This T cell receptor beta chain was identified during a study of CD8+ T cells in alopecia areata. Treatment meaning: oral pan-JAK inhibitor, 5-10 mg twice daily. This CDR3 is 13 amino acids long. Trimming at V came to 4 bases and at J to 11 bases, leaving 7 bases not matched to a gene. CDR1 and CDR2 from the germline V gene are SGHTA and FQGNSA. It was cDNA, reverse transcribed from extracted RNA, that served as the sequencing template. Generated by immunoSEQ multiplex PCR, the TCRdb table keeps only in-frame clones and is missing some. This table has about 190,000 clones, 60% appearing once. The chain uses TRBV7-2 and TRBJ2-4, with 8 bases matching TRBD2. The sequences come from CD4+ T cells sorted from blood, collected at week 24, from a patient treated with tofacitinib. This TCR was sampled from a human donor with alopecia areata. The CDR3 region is CASSSQRGIFQYF. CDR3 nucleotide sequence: TGTGCCAGCAGCTCCCAGCGGGGGATCTTTCAGTACTTC.